This T cell receptor (beta chain) was obtained from a study of T cells in tuberculosis. For the study at large: A South African cohort included IGRA-negative adolescents, latently infected IGRA-positive adolescents and adults with active tuberculosis.

Overall study findings and caveats: GMM-specific TCRs were nearer to active tuberculosis alpha repertoires, suggesting expansion.

For this clone: The antigen remains unidentified.

Germline lookup yields CDR1 SGHRS and CDR2 YFSETQ. This CDR3 is built from 15 residues. Trimming pared 0 bases from V and 1 base from J, leaving 8 bases between. TCRdb's table, derived via immunoSEQ multiplex PCR, lists solely in-frame clones and lacks some. The sample records 25,000 to 30,000 clones, approximately 95% being singletons. Sequenced material: PBMCs. The chain links TRBV5-1 to TRBJ2-4; D is undetermined. This TCR was recovered from a donor aged 10 to 29 with latent tuberculosis or without tuberculosis infection. The CDR3 spells CASSLGGGAKNIQYF. DNA of the CDR3: TGCGCCAGCAGCTTGGGCGGTGGGGCCAAAAACATTCAGTACTTC.